Listed here are 26 T cell receptor beta chains from one sample, sequenced in a study of T cells after yellow fever vaccination. Each CDR3 protein is one row after TCRdb ran MiXCR on the 5' RACE reads. The table has 100,000 to 150,000 distinct CDR3 sequences, over 12% seen once. This specimen was CD8+ T cells sorted from PBMCs, taken 5 days after the yellow fever booster vaccination. These receptor sequences come from a young man who received the YFV17D yellow fever vaccine.

The chain uses TRBV9 and TRBJ2-2; D is unresolved. Between the trimmed V and J ends, which lost 5 bases and 2 bases, there was a span of 10 bases. This CDR3 contains 14 residues. Germline V gives CDR1 SGDLS, CDR2 YYNGEE. DNA of the CDR3: TGTGCCAGCAGTGACGTCACCAACACCGGGGAGCTGTTTTTT. Residues: CASSDVTNTGELFF.

The gene calls are TRBV7-3 and TRBJ2-1, with 8 nucleotides matching TRBD2. V shed 5 bases, J shed 6 bases, and the junction held 9 bases outside the gene matches. The CDR3 is 15 amino acids. Germline assignment: CDR1 SGHTA and CDR2 FQGTGA. CDR3 residues: CASSPSSGGFNEQFF. The CDR3, as DNA: TGTGCCAGCAGCCCATCAAGCGGGGGCTTCAATGAGCAGTTCTTC. The full variable domain, its missing parts supplied by reference TRBV7-3 and TRBJ2-1, is GAGVSQTPSNKVTEKGKYVELRCDPISGHTALYWYRQSLGQGPEFLIYFQGTGAADDSGLPNDRFFAVRPEGSVSTLKIQRTERGDSAVYLCASSPSSGGFNEQFFGPGTRLTVL.

In this sample, this clonotype turned up many times. This chain connects TRBV11-2 to TRBJ2-5, with D maybe TRBD2 (5 bases). There are 17 residues in the CDR3. Trimming stripped 6 bases from V and 2 bases from J, with 22 bases between. From germline, CDR1 is SGHAT and CDR2 FQNNGV. CDR3: CASSSLALGLQQETQYF. CDR3 DNA: TGTGCCAGCAGTTCCTTGGCCCTAGGACTGCAACAAGAGACCCAGTACTTC.

This clonotype was seen a handful of times. V gene TRBV2 combines with J gene TRBJ2-5, with a possible D match to TRBD1 (5 bases). V dropped 7 bases and J dropped 5 bases, with 23 bases sitting between them. The CDR3 has 16 residues. From germline, CDR1 is SNHLY and CDR2 FYNNEI. The CDR3 sequence is CASKASPPGRVETQYF. DNA of the CDR3: TGTGCCAGCAAAGCTTCTCCCCCAGGCAGGGTGGAGACCCAGTACTTC.

This clonotype has just a few counts. The chain is built from TRBV29-1 and TRBJ2-7, with a weak D call TRBD1 (7 bases). Deletions cut 1 base from V and 5 bases from J, with 12 bases between. CDR1 SQVTM and CDR2 ANQGSEA come from the germline V gene. The CDR3 runs 13 residues. CDR3 in DNA: TGCAGCGTTGAAGGGAGGGGGCTCCACGAGCAGTACTTC. It specifies CSVEGRGLHEQYF.

The chain combines TRBV11-2 with TRBJ2-6; unclear D gene. This CDR3 contains 16 residues. V gave up 4 bases and J gave up 0 bases, with 10 bases separating them. Germline-derived CDR1 and CDR2 are SGHAT and FQNNGV. Here the CDR3 reads CASSYGRNSGANVLTF. For the CDR3, the DNA is TGTGCCAGCAGCTACGGACGTAACTCTGGGGCCAACGTCCTGACTTTC.

The chain links TRBV10-3 to TRBJ2-7, with 11 bases fitting TRBD1. The V gene end was trimmed by 0 bases and the J gene end by 1 base; junction bases not matched to a gene: 8. CDR1 and CDR2 (germline): ENHRY, SYGVKD. The CDR3 spans 18 residues. CDR3 coding DNA: TGTGCCATCAGTGAGTCGGACAGGGGGCTCTCAGTGTCCTACGAGCAGTACGTC. Residues: CAISESDRGLSVSYEQYV.

V and J are TRBV29-1 and TRBJ2-1; D is tentatively TRBD1 or TRBD2 (6 bases each). CDR1 is SQVTM and CDR2 is ANQGSEA in the germline V gene. CDR3 size: 13 residues. The V gene lost 1 base and the J gene lost 8 bases, with 12 bases spanning the gap. The CDR3 sequence is CSVEGGAEYEQFF. The CDR3 DNA sequence: TGCAGCGTTGAAGGGGGGGCCGAGTATGAGCAGTTCTTC.

This rearrangement joins TRBV29-1 to TRBJ1-1, with 11 bases matching TRBD1. After removal of 6 bases from V and 6 bases from J, the junction contained 6 bases not matched to a gene. This CDR3 has 13 residues. Germline lookup yields CDR1 SQVTM and CDR2 ANQGSEA. The DNA for the CDR3 is TGCAGCGTCACAGGACAGGGGGCCGCTGAAGCTTTCTTT. This gives the protein CSVTGQGAAEAFF.

Only one count was recorded for this clonotype. This rearrangement joins TRBV4-1 to TRBJ1-1; TRBD1 might be the D (5 bases). The CDR3 loop spans 16 amino acids. Trimming pared 2 bases from V and 4 bases from J, leaving 17 bases between. Germline assignment: CDR1 MGHRA and CDR2 YSYEKL. The CDR3 loop is CASSQSPGLDSTEAFF. In nucleotides, the CDR3 is TGCGCCAGCAGCCAATCGCCGGGGTTAGACAGCACTGAAGCTTTCTTT.

The chain couples TRBV4-1 to TRBJ1-5, with D unclear. Trimming cost V 0 bases and J 7 bases, with 13 bases left between them. CDR1 MGHRA and CDR2 YSYEKL come from the germline V gene. This CDR3 is built from 15 residues. CDR3 sequence reads: CASSQEGQIYQPQHF. DNA of the CDR3: TGCGCCAGCAGCCAAGAGGGTCAGATCTACCAGCCCCAGCATTTT.

The rearrangement joins TRBV7-9 to TRBJ2-5; 9 bases map to TRBD1. The germline gives CDR1 SEHNR, CDR2 FQNEAQ (reference sequence). J lost 7 bases, V lost 5 bases, and 14 bases had no gene match. The CDR3 is 16 residues long. The CDR3 is CASSGRTGTGFSTQYF. CDR3 coding DNA: TGTGCCAGCAGCGGACGGACCGGGACAGGGTTTTCGACCCAGTACTTC.

The J gene is TRBJ1-2, the V gene TRBV7-9; D gene unclear. Trimming took off 1 base at V and 3 bases at J, with 18 bases between the two ends. Germline lookup yields CDR1 SEHNR and CDR2 FQNEAQ (reference sequence). The CDR3 length is 17 residues. This chain's CDR3 is CASSLGNSLTTDYGYTF. The CDR3 DNA reads as TGTGCCAGCAGCTTAGGGAACAGTCTTACAACTGACTATGGCTACACCTTC.

This clonotype was counted between two and nine times. The chain uses TRBV29-1 and TRBJ1-2; D remains unclear. Germline values: CDR1 SQVTM, CDR2 ANQGSEA. The CDR3 has 14 residues. Trimming removed 3 bases from V and 4 bases from J, with 15 bases in between. The CDR3 sequence is CSVERADITYGYTF. In nucleotides, the CDR3 is TGCAGCGTTGAGCGGGCAGACATAACCTATGGCTACACCTTC.

The rearrangement uses TRBV25-1 and TRBJ1-2; TRBD1 might be the D (5 bases). V was clipped by 6 bases and J by 0 bases, with 17 bases between them. This CDR3 is built from 16 residues. Germline CDR1 is MGHDK and CDR2 is SYGVNS. The DNA of the CDR3 is TGTGCCAGCAGACCCACAGGCCAATTTTCTAACTATGGCTACACCTTC. This codes for CASRPTGQFSNYGYTF.

Worth noting for this clonotype: Being one base from a much bigger clone, this may be a read error. The V gene is TRBV7-9, the J gene TRBJ2-5; 8 bases are shared with TRBD1. Trimming removed 8 bases from V and 9 bases from J; junction bases left unmatched: 14. Germline CDR1 SEHNR, CDR2 FQNEAQ (reference sequence). This CDR3 spans 14 amino acids. CDR3 sequence: CASGHRGAVEAQYF. DNA for the CDR3: TGTGCCAGCGGACACAGGGGGGCGGTGGAGGCCCAGTACTTC.

The chain uses TRBV19 and TRBJ1-5; 8 bases match TRBD1. The CDR3 covers 15 residues. V lost 3 bases to trimming and J lost 4 bases; unmatched junction nucleotides: 5. Looked up from germline, CDR1 is LNHDA and CDR2 is SQIVND (reference sequence). The CDR3 coding sequence is TGTGCCAGTAGTATGGAACAGGGGGAGAATCAGCCCCAGCATTTT. Its protein is CASSMEQGENQPQHF. Based on the CDR3 plus reference TRBV19 and TRBJ1-5, the full variable domain is DGGITQSPKYLFRKEGQNVTLSCEQNLNHDAMYWYRQDPGQGLRLIYYSQIVNDFQKGDIAEGYSVSREKKESFPLTVTSAQKNPTAFYLCASSMEQGENQPQHFGDGTRLSIL.

In the case of this clonotype: Relative to the germline gene, one junction end is altered; a read error may explain this. This chain connects TRBV7-7 to TRBJ2-5; D tentatively reads TRBD1 or TRBD2 (5 bases each). Per the germline V gene, CDR1 is SSHAT and CDR2 is FNYEAQ (reference sequence). The CDR3 consists of 15 residues. The CDR3 bases are TGTGCTAGCAGCTTCGGTCTGGGACCTGGAGAGACCCAGTACTTC. It specifies CASSFGLGPGETQYF.

This chain links TRBV5-1 with TRBJ1-2; a weak D match, TRBD1 (6 bases). The CDR3 extends over 15 amino acids. Looked up from germline, CDR1 is SGHRS and CDR2 is YFSETQ. The V gene lost 4 bases and the J gene lost 4 bases, with 17 bases spanning the gap. In nucleotides, the CDR3 is TGCGCCAGCAGCGCCATCAGGGGTTTTGGCTATGGCTACACCTTC. This gives the protein CASSAIRGFGYGYTF. The complete variable domain, with remaining parts taken from reference TRBV5-1 and TRBJ1-2, reads KAGVTQTPRYLIKTRGQQVTLSCSPISGHRSVSWYQQTPGQGLQFLFEYFSETQRNKGNFPGRFSGRQFSNSRSEMNVSTLELGDSALYLCASSAIRGFGYGYTFGSGTRLTVV.

In its sample, this clonotype was seen a few times. The chain combines TRBV7-9 with TRBJ1-2; TRBD1 is a possible D gene (5 bases). The CDR3 totals 15 residues. Germline V lookup: CDR1 SEHNR, CDR2 FQNEAQ (reference sequence). The V end was cut by 1 base, the J end by 3 bases, with 12 bases between. DNA of the CDR3: TGTGCCAGCAGCTTAGGGGGGGACGGGGACTATGGCTACACCTTC. This gives the protein CASSLGGDGDYGYTF.

The chain links TRBV30 to TRBJ2-7; D is uncertain. The V gene's germline CDR1 is GTSNPN and CDR2 SVGIG (reference sequence). The CDR3 spans 13 residues. V was cut by 0 bases and J by 2 bases, with 8 bases left in between. The CDR3, as DNA: TGTGCCTGGAGTGTGATTTTTCCCTACGAGCAGTACTTC. Residues: CAWSVIFPYEQYF.

The rearrangement uses TRBV30 and TRBJ2-3, with TRBD2 as a possible D gene (5 bases). Germline V gene data show CDR1 as GTSNPN and CDR2 as SVGIG (reference sequence). Between the trimmed V and J ends, which lost 1 base and 11 bases, there was a span of 10 bases. This CDR3 has 11 residues. The CDR3 sequence: CAWSETGKQYF. The CDR3 DNA sequence: TGTGCCTGGAGTGAAACGGGGAAGCAGTATTTT.

The chain employs TRBV23-1 and TRBJ1-5; TRBD1 matches 7 bases. TRBV23-1 is labeled an ORF, and its function is uncertain. V trimming: 6 bases; J trimming: 9 bases; junction bases outside the gene matches: 5. The CDR3 totals 12 residues. The CDR3 coding sequence is TGCGCCAGCAGCAGGGGGTCTCGGCCCCAGCATTTT. This codes for CASSRGSRPQHF.

The chain employs TRBV4-1 and TRBJ2-5; 7 bases match TRBD1. The CDR3 has 15 amino acids. Germline CDR1 is MGHRA and CDR2 is YSYEKL. The J segment lost 5 bases and the V segment lost 5 bases, leaving 11 bases of the junction unmatched. The CDR3 region has the DNA TGCGCCAGCAGCGGGCCCCGGGACAGTTTCGAGACCCAGTACTTC. This codes for CASSGPRDSFETQYF.

The gene calls are TRBV5-6 and TRBJ2-7; weak D call: TRBD2 (6 bases). Trimming pared 1 base from V and 3 bases from J, leaving 11 bases between. Germline loops: CDR1 SGHDT, CDR2 YYEEEE. This CDR3 region has 14 residues. CDR3 sequence (DNA): TGTGCCAGCAGCTTGTGGGGGGTAGTCTACGAGCAGTACGTC. Translated: CASSLWGVVYEQYV.

This chain joins TRBV14 and TRBJ2-3; D unresolved. V was clipped by 2 bases and J by 0 bases, with 18 bases between them. CDR1 is SGHDN, CDR2 FVKESK, per germline. The CDR3 has 18 residues. CDR3 DNA sequence: TGTGCCAGCAGCCAAAGCCCTAACCTCCTAGGGAGCACAGATACGCAGTATTTT. Translating gives CASSQSPNLLGSTDTQYF. Variable domain in full (rest from reference TRBV14 and TRBJ2-3): EAGVTQFPSHSVIEKGQTVTLRCDPISGHDNLYWYRRVMGKEIKFLLHFVKESKQDESGMPNNRFLAERTGGTYSTLKVQPAELEDSGVYFCASSQSPNLLGSTDTQYFGPGTRLTVL.